The clone carrying this T cell receptor beta chain occurred a few times. Its antigen is as yet unknown. The sample comes from a study of T cell repertoires in aging, cancer and after chemotherapy. Background on the study: Six age groups, ranging from 30 or younger to 70 or older, included the donors.

TCR beta rearrangements were amplified from peripheral blood genomic DNA. Multiplex touch-down PCR with TRB-A/B primers amplified rearranged V-D-J TRB sequences. One entry per CDR3 protein results from TCRdb running MiXCR on the multiplex PCR reads. This sample has roughly 840 distinct CDR3 sequences, with about 23% found just once. Findings of the study overall: In healthy donors, age-related TCR diversity loss mainly reflected lost richness. Median generation probability rose over the chemotherapy interval in each cancer cohort, suggesting rebound thymic output. Untreated cancer patients had significantly lower blood TCR diversity than age-matched healthy donors.

Germline V gives CDR1 KGHDR, CDR2 SFDVKD. With 2 bases removed from V and 2 bases from J, the gap between germline ends came to 12 bases. This CDR3 comprises 16 residues. V usage is TRBV24-1 and J usage is TRBJ2-1; a possible D gene is TRBD1 (5 bases). Sequenced: blood. The TCR sequence derives from a human donor with a solid tumor. This chain's CDR3 is CATSDSGALTYNEQFF. CDR3 bases: TGTGCCACCAGTGATTCTGGGGCCCTGACCTACAATGAGCAGTTCTTC.